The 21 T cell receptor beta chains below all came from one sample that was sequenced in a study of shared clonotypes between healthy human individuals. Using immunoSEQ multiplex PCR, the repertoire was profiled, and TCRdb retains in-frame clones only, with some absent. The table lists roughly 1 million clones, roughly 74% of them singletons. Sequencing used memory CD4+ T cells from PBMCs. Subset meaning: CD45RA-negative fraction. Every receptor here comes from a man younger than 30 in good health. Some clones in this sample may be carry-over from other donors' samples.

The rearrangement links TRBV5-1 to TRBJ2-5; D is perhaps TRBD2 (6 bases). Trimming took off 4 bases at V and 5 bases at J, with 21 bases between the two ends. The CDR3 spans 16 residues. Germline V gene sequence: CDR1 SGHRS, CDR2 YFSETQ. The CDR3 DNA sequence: TGCGCCAGCAGCGGAACGCTAGGGACTTCAGGGGAGACCCAGTACTTC. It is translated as CASSGTLGTSGETQYF.

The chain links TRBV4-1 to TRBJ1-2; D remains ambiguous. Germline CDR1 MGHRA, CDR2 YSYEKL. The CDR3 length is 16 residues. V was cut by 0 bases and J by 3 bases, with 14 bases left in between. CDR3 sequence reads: CASSQDMAETYYGYTF. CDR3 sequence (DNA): TGCGCCAGCAGCCAAGATATGGCGGAGACCTACTATGGCTACACCTTC.

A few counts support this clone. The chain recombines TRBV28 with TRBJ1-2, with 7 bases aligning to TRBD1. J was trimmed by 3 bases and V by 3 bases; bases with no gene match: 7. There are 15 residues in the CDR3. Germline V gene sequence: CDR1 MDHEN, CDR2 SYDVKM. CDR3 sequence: CASSLPRQGYYGYTF. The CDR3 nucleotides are TGTGCCAGCAGTTTGCCCCGACAGGGTTACTATGGCTACACCTTC.

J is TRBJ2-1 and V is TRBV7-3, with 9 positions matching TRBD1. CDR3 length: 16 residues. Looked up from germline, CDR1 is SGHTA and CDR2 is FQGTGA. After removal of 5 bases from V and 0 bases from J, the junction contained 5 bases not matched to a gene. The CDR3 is CASSARTGASYNEQFF. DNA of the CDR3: TGTGCCAGCAGCGCCCGGACAGGGGCCTCCTACAATGAGCAGTTCTTC.

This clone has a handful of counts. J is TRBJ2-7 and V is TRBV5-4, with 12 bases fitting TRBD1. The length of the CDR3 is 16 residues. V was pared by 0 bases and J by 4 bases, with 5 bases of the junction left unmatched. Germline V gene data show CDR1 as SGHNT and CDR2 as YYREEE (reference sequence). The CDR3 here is CASSLGRDRGPYEQYF. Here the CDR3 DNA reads TGTGCCAGCAGCTTGGGAAGGGACAGGGGGCCGTACGAGCAGTACTTC.

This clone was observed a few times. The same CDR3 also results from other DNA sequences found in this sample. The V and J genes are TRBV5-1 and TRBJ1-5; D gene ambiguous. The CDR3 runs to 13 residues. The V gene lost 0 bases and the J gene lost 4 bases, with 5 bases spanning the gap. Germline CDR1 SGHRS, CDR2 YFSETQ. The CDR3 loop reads CASSLVPNQPQHF. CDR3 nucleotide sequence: TGCGCCAGCAGCTTGGTTCCAAATCAGCCCCAGCATTTT.

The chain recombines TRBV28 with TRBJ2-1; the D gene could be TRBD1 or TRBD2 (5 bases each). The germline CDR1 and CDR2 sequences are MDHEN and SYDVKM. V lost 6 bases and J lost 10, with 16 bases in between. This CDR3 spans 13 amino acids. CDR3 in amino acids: CASRRGLQTEQFF. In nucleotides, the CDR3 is TGTGCCAGCAGGAGGGGTCTACAGACCGAGCAGTTCTTC.

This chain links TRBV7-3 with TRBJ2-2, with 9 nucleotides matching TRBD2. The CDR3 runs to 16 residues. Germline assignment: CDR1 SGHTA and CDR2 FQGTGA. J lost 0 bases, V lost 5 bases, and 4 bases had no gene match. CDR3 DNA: TGTGCCAGCAGCCTCGCTAGCGGGGCGAACACCGGGGAGCTGTTTTTT. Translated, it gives CASSLASGANTGELFF. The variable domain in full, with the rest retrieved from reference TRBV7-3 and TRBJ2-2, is GAGVSQTPSNKVTEKGKYVELRCDPISGHTALYWYRQSLGQGPEFLIYFQGTGAADDSGLPNDRFFAVRPEGSVSTLKIQRTERGDSAVYLCASSLASGANTGELFFGEGSRLTVL.

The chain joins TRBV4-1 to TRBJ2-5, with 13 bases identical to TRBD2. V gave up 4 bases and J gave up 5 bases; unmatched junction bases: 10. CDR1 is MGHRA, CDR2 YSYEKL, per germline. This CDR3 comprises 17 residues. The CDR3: CASSPRTSGSYDETQYF. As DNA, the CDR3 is TGCGCCAGCAGCCCGAGGACTAGCGGGAGCTATGATGAGACCCAGTACTTC.

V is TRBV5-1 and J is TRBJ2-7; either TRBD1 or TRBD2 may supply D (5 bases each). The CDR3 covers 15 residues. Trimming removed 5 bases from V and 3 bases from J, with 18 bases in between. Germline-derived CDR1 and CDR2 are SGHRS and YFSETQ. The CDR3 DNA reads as TGCGCCAGCAGTCGTAACCCGGGACGGGACTACGAGCAGTACTTC. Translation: CASSRNPGRDYEQYF.

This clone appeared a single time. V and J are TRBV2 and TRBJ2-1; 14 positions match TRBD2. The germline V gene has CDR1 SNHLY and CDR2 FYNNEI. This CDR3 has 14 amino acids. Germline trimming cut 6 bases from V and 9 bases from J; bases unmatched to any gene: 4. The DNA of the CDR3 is TGTGCCAGCAGGGGGACTAGCGGGAGAGGTGAGCAGTTCTTC. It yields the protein CASRGTSGRGEQFF. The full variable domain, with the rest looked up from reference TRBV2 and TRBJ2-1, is EPEVTQTPSHQVTQMGQEVILRCVPISNHLYFYWYRQILGQKVEFLVSFYNNEISEKSEIFDDQFSVERPDGSNFTLKIRSTKLEDSAMYFCASRGTSGRGEQFFGPGTRLTVL.

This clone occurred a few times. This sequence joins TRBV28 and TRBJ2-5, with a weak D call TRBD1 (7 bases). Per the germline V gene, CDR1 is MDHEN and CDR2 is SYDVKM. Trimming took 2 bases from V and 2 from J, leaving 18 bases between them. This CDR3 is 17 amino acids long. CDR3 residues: CASSLGTAAGGQETQYF. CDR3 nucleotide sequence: TGTGCCAGCAGTTTAGGGACGGCGGCAGGGGGGCAAGAGACCCAGTACTTC.

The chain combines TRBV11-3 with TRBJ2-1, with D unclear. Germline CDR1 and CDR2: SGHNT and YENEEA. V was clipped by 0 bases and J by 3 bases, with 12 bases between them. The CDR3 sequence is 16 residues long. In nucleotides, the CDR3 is TGTGCCAGCAGCTTAGAGGGTAGCAAAGACTACAATGAGCAGTTCTTC. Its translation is CASSLEGSKDYNEQFF.

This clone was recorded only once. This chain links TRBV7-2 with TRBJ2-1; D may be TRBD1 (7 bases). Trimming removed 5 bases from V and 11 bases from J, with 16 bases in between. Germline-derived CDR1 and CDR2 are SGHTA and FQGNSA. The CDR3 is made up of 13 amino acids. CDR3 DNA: TGTGCCAGCAGCCCGGACAGGAGGGATAAGCAGTTCTTC. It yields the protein CASSPDRRDKQFF.

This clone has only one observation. The CDR3 DNA sequence: TGTGCCAGCAGTGTAGGCGCGGTTAACGAGCAGTTCTTC. Its protein is CASSVGAVNEQFF. This chain uses TRBV2 with TRBJ2-1, with D unresolved. V was cut by 4 bases and J by 10 bases, with 14 bases left in between. Germline CDR1 and CDR2: SNHLY and FYNNEI. The CDR3 contains 13 residues. Complete variable domain (other parts from reference TRBV2 and TRBJ2-1): EPEVTQTPSHQVTQMGQEVILRCVPISNHLYFYWYRQILGQKVEFLVSFYNNEISEKSEIFDDQFSVERPDGSNFTLKIRSTKLEDSAMYFCASSVGAVNEQFFGPGTRLTVL.

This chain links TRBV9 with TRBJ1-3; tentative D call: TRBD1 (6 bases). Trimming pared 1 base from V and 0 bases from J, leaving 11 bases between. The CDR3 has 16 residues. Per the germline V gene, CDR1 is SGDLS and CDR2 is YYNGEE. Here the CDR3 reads CASSVQDSRSGNTIYF. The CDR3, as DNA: TGTGCCAGCAGCGTACAGGACAGCCGCTCTGGAAACACCATATATTTT.

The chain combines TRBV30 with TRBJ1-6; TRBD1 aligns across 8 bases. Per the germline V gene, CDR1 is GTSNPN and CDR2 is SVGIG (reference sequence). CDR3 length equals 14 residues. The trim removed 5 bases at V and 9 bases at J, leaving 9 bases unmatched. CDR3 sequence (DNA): TGTGCCTGGCGGCGTGGACAGGGAGCTTCACCCCTCCACTTT. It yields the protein CAWRRGQGASPLHF.

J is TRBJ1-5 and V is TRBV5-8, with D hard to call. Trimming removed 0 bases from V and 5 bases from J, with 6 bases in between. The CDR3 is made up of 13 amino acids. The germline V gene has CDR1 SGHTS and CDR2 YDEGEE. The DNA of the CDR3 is TGTGCCAGCAGCTTGGCTCAGGATCAGCCCCAGCATTTT. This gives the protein CASSLAQDQPQHF.

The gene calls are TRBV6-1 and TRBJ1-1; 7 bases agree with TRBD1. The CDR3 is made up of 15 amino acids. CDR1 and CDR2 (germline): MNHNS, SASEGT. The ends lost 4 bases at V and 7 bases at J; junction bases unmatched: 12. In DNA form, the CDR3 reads TGTGCCAGCAGTGCAGCGGGACAGAATATTGGTGAAGCTTTCTTT. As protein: CASSAAGQNIGEAFF.

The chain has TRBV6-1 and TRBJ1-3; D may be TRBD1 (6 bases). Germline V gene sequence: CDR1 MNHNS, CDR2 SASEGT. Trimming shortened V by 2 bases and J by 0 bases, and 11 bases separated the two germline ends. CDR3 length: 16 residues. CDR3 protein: CASSEWGQTSGNTIYF. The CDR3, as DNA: TGTGCCAGCAGTGAATGGGGACAAACCTCTGGAAACACCATATATTTT.

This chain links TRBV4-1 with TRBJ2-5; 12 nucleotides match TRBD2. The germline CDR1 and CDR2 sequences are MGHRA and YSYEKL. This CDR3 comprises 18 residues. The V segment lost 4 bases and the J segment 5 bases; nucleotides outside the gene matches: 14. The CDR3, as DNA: TGCGCCAGCAGCCTTGTCTCATCTAGCGGGAGGGGGCGGGAGACCCAGTACTTC. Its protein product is CASSLVSSSGRGRETQYF.